This T cell receptor (beta chain) was found in a study of blood T cell repertoires in COVID-19. Study information: The samples span acute and convalescent COVID-19 from the United States, Italy and Spain. PBMCs, B-cell-depleted T cells, or T cells provided the cDNA or gDNA that made up the material.

This clone was counted once. Cohorts were determined from participant-reported clinical history. Method: immunoSEQ multiplex PCR; TCRdb's copy keeps in-frame clones and lacks some. The sample holds 150,000 or so clones, over 75% seen once. Specimen: PBMCs or T cells enriched from blood (not recorded which). The TCR sequence derives from a young woman with acute COVID-19.

Here the CDR3 reads CASRGRSGNTIYF. The CDR3 coding sequence is TGTGCCAGCCGCGGGCGCTCTGGAAACACCATATATTTT. The rearrangement links TRBV6-5 to TRBJ1-3; D is uncertain. Per germline, CDR1 MNHEY and CDR2 SVGAGI. V shed 8 bases and J shed 0 bases, with 8 bases lying between them. The CDR3 runs 13 residues.